This TCR beta chain was retrieved from a study of blood T cell repertoires in COVID-19. TCRdb keeps only in-frame clones here, not all; method: immunoSEQ multiplex PCR. The repertoire holds about 220,000 clones, roughly 84% seen once, with under 3.5% in the top ten. The CDR3 contains 15 residues. J gave up 4 bases and V 0 bases, and 4 bases lay outside the gene matches. CDR1 is LGHNA, CDR2 YNFKEQ, per germline. The sequencing sample was made of peripheral blood. The clonotype was recovered from a man aged 50 to 59 who had recovered from COVID-19. This chain connects TRBV4-2 to TRBJ2-5; TRBD1 matches at 8 bases. The CDR3 coding sequence is TGTGCCAGCAGCCAAGATAGGACAGGGACAGAGACCCAGTACTTC. Translation: CASSQDRTGTETQYF.